The 18 T cell receptor beta chains below were found in one sample sequenced in a study of Ad26.COV2.S vaccination and SARS-CoV-2 variants. Profiling relied on immunoSEQ multiplex PCR, and the TCRdb table lists in-frame clones only, not all of them. The profile shows 350,000 to 500,000 clones, around 89% of them singletons. The treatment here: some 19 received Ad26.COV2.S at low or high dose, single or two shots; roughly 5 received placebo; per-sample allocation not given. Sampling was performed 63 days after the first vaccine or placebo injection. The sequencing used peripheral blood, collected in a trial of Ad26.COV2.S vaccine versus placebo. All receptors derive from a person aged 18-65 years who received the Ad26.COV2.S COVID-19 vaccine or a placebo.

The chain recombines TRBV18 with TRBJ1-4; D gene uncertain. CDR3 length: 18 residues. The V and J ends lost 2 bases and 0 bases respectively, with 16 bases between them. The germline V gene encodes CDR1 KGHSH and CDR2 LQKENI. CDR3: CASSPKSTQEATNEKLFF. DNA of the CDR3: TGTGCCAGCTCACCAAAAAGTACCCAGGAGGCAACTAATGAAAAACTGTTTTTT. Complete variable domain (other parts from reference TRBV18 and TRBJ1-4): NAGVMQNPRHLVRRRGQEARLRCSPMKGHSHVYWYRQLPEEGLKFMVYLQKENIIDESGMPKERFSAEFPKEGPSILRIQQVVRGDSAAYFCASSPKSTQEATNEKLFFGSGTQLSVL.

The chain combines TRBV19 with TRBJ2-5; 8 positions match TRBD1. Germline trimming cut 3 bases from V and 1 base from J; bases unmatched to any gene: 4. Germline V gene lookup returns CDR1 LNHDA and CDR2 SQIVND (reference sequence). CDR3 length equals 15 residues. The CDR3 reads CASSIWTGTQETQYF. The CDR3 DNA reads as TGTGCCAGTAGTATTTGGACAGGGACCCAAGAGACCCAGTACTTC.

This chain links TRBV28 with TRBJ2-1; 10 bases agree with TRBD2. The V gene's germline CDR1 is MDHEN and CDR2 SYDVKM. The CDR3 is made up of 16 amino acids. Germline trimming cut 2 bases from V and 10 bases from J; bases unmatched to any gene: 11. CDR3 sequence (DNA): TGTGCCAGCAGTTTAATCGGACTAGCGGCACGAGGAGAGCAGTTCTTC. Translating gives CASSLIGLAARGEQFF.

J is TRBJ2-7 and V is TRBV29-1; unclear D gene. Trimming shortened V by 7 bases and J by 2 bases, and 9 bases separated the two germline ends. Germline CDR1 and CDR2: SQVTM and ANQGSEA. The CDR3 contains 11 residues. The CDR3 region is CSAGGPYEQYF. In DNA form, the CDR3 reads TGCAGCGCCGGTGGCCCCTACGAGCAGTACTTC.

On this clone: This may arise from a read error, as a much more abundant clone is one base away. V and J are TRBV28 and TRBJ2-7; D not resolved. The CDR3 is made up of 10 amino acids. CDR1 and CDR2 from the germline V gene are MDHEN and SYDVKM. V shed 3 bases and J shed 5 bases, with 2 bases lying between them. The CDR3 is CASSFHEQYF. In DNA, the CDR3 is TGTGCCAGCAGTTTCCACGAGCAGTACTTC.

The V call is TRBV28, the J call TRBJ2-7; D unresolved. This CDR3 has 13 amino acids. Germline V gene sequence: CDR1 MDHEN, CDR2 SYDVKM. V gave up 4 bases and J gave up 3 bases, with 10 bases separating them. The CDR3 spells CASSSQQSYEQYF. The DNA of the CDR3 is TGTGCCAGCAGTTCACAACAGAGCTACGAGCAGTACTTC.

The chain joins TRBV7-9 to TRBJ2-3; tentatively, D is TRBD2 (5 bases). Trimming removed 3 bases at V and 2 bases at J, with 15 bases between. Germline CDR1 reads SEHNR; CDR2 reads FQNEAQ (reference sequence). The CDR3 runs to 16 residues. The CDR3 nucleotides read TGTGCCAGCAGCTTGAGGCGGCTAGCCTCCACAGATACGCAGTATTTT. Amino acid sequence: CASSLRRLASTDTQYF.

The rearrangement joins TRBV7-3 to TRBJ1-2; 7 bases are a match to TRBD1. The CDR3 runs to 18 residues. Per germline, CDR1 SGHTA and CDR2 FQGTGA. The junction had 14 bases not matched to a gene; V was cut back by 4 bases and J by 0 bases. The CDR3 spells CASSSPRNDRASNYGYTF. The CDR3 DNA sequence: TGTGCCAGCAGCTCTCCCCGAAATGACAGGGCCTCTAACTATGGCTACACCTTC. The variable domain in full, with the rest retrieved from reference TRBV7-3 and TRBJ1-2, is GAGVSQTPSNKVTEKGKYVELRCDPISGHTALYWYRQSLGQGPEFLIYFQGTGAADDSGLPNDRFFAVRPEGSVSTLKIQRTERGDSAVYLCASSSPRNDRASNYGYTFGSGTRLTVV.

The chain employs TRBV11-2 and TRBJ2-3; TRBD2 matches at 13 bases. The length of the CDR3 is 16 residues. With 5 bases clipped from V and 6 bases from J, the junction kept 8 bases outside the gene matches. Germline values: CDR1 SGHAT, CDR2 FQNNGV. The CDR3 here is CASSVTSGGASDTQYF. The CDR3, as DNA: TGTGCCAGCAGCGTCACTAGCGGGGGGGCCTCTGATACGCAGTATTTT. The variable domain in full, completed from reference TRBV11-2 and TRBJ2-3, reads EAGVAQSPRYKIIEKRQSVAFWCNPISGHATLYWYQQILGQGPKLLIQFQNNGVVDDSQLPKDRFSAERLKGVDSTLKIQPAKLEDSAVYLCASSVTSGGASDTQYFGPGTRLTVL.

About this clone: Compared with germline, one end of the junction differs, possibly owing to a read error. CDR3 in DNA: TGTGCCAGCAGCTTAGGTTCCCGGGCCTTAGAGGTCTTC. It is translated as CASSLGSRALEVF. The genes are TRBV11-2 and TRBJ1-2; D unclear. CDR1 and CDR2 from the germline V gene are SGHAT and FQNNGV. The CDR3 has 13 amino acids.

The chain links TRBV25-1 to TRBJ2-1; TRBD2 matches 10 bases. Trimming at V came to 7 bases and at J to 4 bases, leaving 4 bases not matched to a gene. The CDR3 is 14 amino acids. Germline CDR1 and CDR2: MGHDK and SYGVNS. CDR3 loop: CASTLSGGYNEQFF. The DNA for the CDR3 is TGTGCCAGCACTCTTAGCGGGGGGTACAATGAGCAGTTCTTC. Full variable domain (remainder filled in from reference TRBV25-1 and TRBJ2-1): EADIYQTPRYLVIGTGKKITLECSQTMGHDKMYWYQQDPGMELHLIHYSYGVNSTEKGDLSSESTVSRIRTEHFPLTLESARPSHTSQYLCASTLSGGYNEQFFGPGTRLTVL.

This clone was counted only a few times. The rearrangement joins TRBV10-1 to TRBJ1-5, with 7 bases that match TRBD1. V was clipped by 5 bases and J by 11 bases; unmatched bases: 6. The CDR3 runs to 12 residues. Per the germline V gene, CDR1 is WNHNN and CDR2 is SYGVQD (reference sequence). CDR3 residues: CASSWRGQSQHF. The DNA of the CDR3 is TGCGCCAGCAGTTGGAGGGGACAGTCCCAGCATTTT.

This clone has only one observation. The J gene is TRBJ2-2, the V gene TRBV10-3, with 7 positions matching TRBD1. The CDR3 is 15 residues long. The trim removed 4 bases at V and 1 base at J, leaving 3 bases unmatched. CDR1 is ENHRY and CDR2 is SYGVKD in the germline V gene. CDR3 in DNA: TGTGCCATCAGTGCCGGACAGGAGAACACCGGGGAGCTGTTTTTT. The encoded protein is CAISAGQENTGELFF.

A single count supports this clone. This chain connects TRBV6-2 or TRBV6-3 to TRBJ1-1; D perhaps matches TRBD1 (5 bases). V was trimmed by 6 bases and J by 5 bases, leaving 19 bases between them. The CDR3 spans 15 residues. The germline V gene has CDR1 MNHEY and CDR2 SVGEGT. CDR3 nucleotides: TGTGCCAGCAGCAACTTGGCGGGGGTAGGGACTGAAGCTTTCTTT. This gives the protein CASSNLAGVGTEAFF.

V usage is TRBV6-5 and J usage is TRBJ1-6; tentatively, D is TRBD1 (5 bases). The CDR3 runs 14 residues. Trimming pared 6 bases from V and 12 bases from J, leaving 18 bases between. Germline V CDR1 and CDR2: MNHEY, SVGAGI. CDR3 bases: TGTGCCAGCAGGCCGCGGGACCTTAGGCAACCCCTCCACTTT. Its protein is CASRPRDLRQPLHF.

The rearrangement links TRBV5-1 to TRBJ1-4; D is ambiguous. The CDR3 contains 16 residues. Trimming cost V 0 bases and J 4 bases, with 13 bases left between them. Germline V CDR1 and CDR2: SGHRS, YFSETQ. The CDR3 DNA sequence: TGCGCCAGCAGCTTGGCCGAACCCGGGTTTAATGAAAAACTGTTTTTT. Translating it yields CASSLAEPGFNEKLFF.

The chain combines TRBV6-1 with TRBJ2-3, with 7 bases aligning to TRBD2. This CDR3 is built from 15 residues. Germline loops: CDR1 MNHNS, CDR2 SASEGT. V gave up 3 bases and J gave up 1 base; unmatched junction bases: 4. CDR3 region: CASSERGGRTDTQYF. The CDR3 region has the DNA TGTGCCAGCAGTGAGCGGGGAGGGCGCACAGATACGCAGTATTTT.

This chain links TRBV7-9 with TRBJ1-3; perhaps TRBD1 as D (6 bases). CDR1 SEHNR and CDR2 FQNEAQ come from the germline V gene (reference sequence). CDR3 length: 16 amino acids. The V end lost 6 bases, the J end lost 0 bases, and 15 bases lay between the germline ends. The CDR3 DNA sequence: TGTGCCAGCAGTCCCACCGACAGGCTCTCTGGAAACACCATATATTTT. Translation: CASSPTDRLSGNTIYF.